This T cell receptor (beta chain) was retrieved from a study of blood T cell repertoires in COVID-19. About the research overall: Samples taken during acute and convalescent COVID-19 were collected in the United States, Italy and Spain. T cells, B-cell-depleted T cells, or PBMCs supplied cDNA or gDNA.

Germline V lookup: CDR1 SGHVS, CDR2 FQNEAQ. The CDR3 runs to 16 residues. Trimming stripped 1 base from V and 2 bases from J, with 13 bases between. In this sample, this clone turned up a few times. Authors' processing steps: Amplifying reference gene primers gave estimates of nucleated cell counts. Profiled with immunoSEQ multiplex PCR; TCRdb holds only in-frame clones, not every one. Clone size and V and J calls were adopted from that table, with D and trimming inferred from the DNA. The sample has around 150,000 clones, around 81% seen once. Sequencing was performed on peripheral blood. The J gene is TRBJ2-3, the V gene TRBV7-8, with D possibly matching TRBD2 (5 bases). This TCR came from an older woman with active or convalescent COVID-19. The CDR3 nucleotides are TGTGCCAGCAGCTTAGTGGCGGGCCACGACACAGATACGCAGTATTTT. It codes for CASSLVAGHDTDTQYF.